This T cell receptor beta chain is from a study of CD8 T cells in ankylosing spondylitis. Findings and limits, study-wide: There was a TCR beta motif, made of several highly homologous variants, that appeared characteristic of ankylosing spondylitis blood.

The CDR3 has 14 residues. V dropped 3 bases and J dropped 3; count of bases not matched to a gene: 4. This clonotype was observed many times. The antigen remains undetermined. A single record per CDR3 protein comes from TCRdb applying MiXCR to the 5' RACE reads. The sample holds about 540,000 distinct CDR3 sequences, 12% seen once. The V and J genes are TRBV12-3 or TRBV12-4 and TRBJ2-5, with TRBD1 identical over 7 bases. The receptor's source is a male donor with ankylosing spondylitis. The specimen was blood, either unsorted or a sorted T cell fraction (not recorded which). The CDR3 DNA reads TGTGCCAGCAGTTTTAGGACAGGCGAAGAGACCCAGTACTTC. Protein sequence: CASSFRTGEETQYF.